These 3 T cell receptor beta chains were sequenced from one sample in a study of cytomegalovirus exposure and HLA in healthy donors. It was with 60 Vbeta and 13 Jbeta primers that the PCR ran. Clones were sequenced by immunoSEQ multiplex PCR, and TCRdb holds only the in-frame ones, with some missing. The sample lists approximately 82,000 clones, around 81% occurring once. The sequencing sample was made of PBMCs. The receptors come from a middle-aged man in good health and CMV-seronegative.

The rearrangement uses TRBV19 and TRBJ2-5; D is uncertain. CDR3 length: 12 residues. From germline, CDR1 is LNHDA and CDR2 SQIVND (reference sequence). Trimming left V 5 bases short and J 2 bases short, with 6 bases between. The CDR3 region has the DNA TGTGCCAGTAGTTCCACACAAGAGACCCAGTACTTC. This sequence encodes CASSSTQETQYF.

This clone showed up just a few times. The CDR3 is CAISELWEGLFDEQFF. The CDR3 region has the DNA TGTGCCATCAGTGAATTGTGGGAGGGCTTATTCGATGAGCAGTTCTTC. The J gene is TRBJ2-1, the V gene TRBV10-3; 7 bases agree with TRBD2. With V trimmed by 3 bases and J by 8 bases, 13 bases remained unmatched. The CDR3 runs 16 residues. CDR1 is ENHRY, CDR2 SYGVKD, per germline.

For the CDR3, the DNA is TGTGCCGGTCAGGATTATAGCAATCAGCCCCAGCATTTT. Translating gives CAGQDYSNQPQHF. The V gene is TRBV28, the J gene TRBJ1-5; D remains ambiguous. Trimming removed 11 bases at V and 0 bases at J, with 11 bases between. The CDR3 runs 13 residues. Germline CDR1 MDHEN, CDR2 SYDVKM.